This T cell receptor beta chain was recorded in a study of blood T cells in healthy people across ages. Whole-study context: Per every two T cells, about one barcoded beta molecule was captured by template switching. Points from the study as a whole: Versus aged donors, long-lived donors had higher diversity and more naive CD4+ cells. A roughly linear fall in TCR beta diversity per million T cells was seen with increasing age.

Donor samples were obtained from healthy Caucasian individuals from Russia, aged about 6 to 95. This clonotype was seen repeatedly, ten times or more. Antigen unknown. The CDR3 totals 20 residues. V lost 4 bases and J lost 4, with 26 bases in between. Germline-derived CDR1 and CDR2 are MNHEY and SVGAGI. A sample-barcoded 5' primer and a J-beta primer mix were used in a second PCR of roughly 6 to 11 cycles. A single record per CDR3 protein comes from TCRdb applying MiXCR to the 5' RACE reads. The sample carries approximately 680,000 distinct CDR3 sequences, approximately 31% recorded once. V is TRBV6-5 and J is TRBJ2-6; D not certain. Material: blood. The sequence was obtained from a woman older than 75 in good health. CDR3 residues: CASSSAHRGRKGPGANVLTF. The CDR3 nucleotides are TGTGCCAGCAGTTCCGCCCACCGTGGCCGCAAAGGGCCCGGGGCCAACGTCCTGACTTTC.